Presented here are 7 T cell receptor beta chains from one specimen sequenced in a study of shared clonotypes between healthy human individuals. TCRdb's copy holds only in-frame clones and misses some; the assay was immunoSEQ multiplex PCR. The sample yields millions of clones, just under 95% seen once. CD45RO-negative, CCR7-positively selected cells formed the naive CD8 fraction, excluding terminally differentiated effector memory CD45RA+ cells. The source material was naive CD8+ T cells sorted from blood. These receptors were taken from a young man in good health.

With regard to this clone: The same CDR3 can be traced to other DNA sequences in this sample. The rearrangement joins TRBV6-5 to TRBJ2-1, with D possibly matching TRBD1 (5 bases). With 6 bases removed from V and 5 bases from J, the gap between germline ends came to 8 bases. There are 12 residues in the CDR3. Germline V gives CDR1 MNHEY, CDR2 SVGAGI. In DNA form, the CDR3 reads TGTGCCAGCAGCCCGACAGACAATGAGCAGTTCTTC. It encodes CASSPTDNEQFF.

This chain connects TRBV6-6 to TRBJ1-2; TRBD1 might be the D (5 bases). The CDR3 is 15 residues long. Germline V gives CDR1 MNHNY, CDR2 SVGAGI (reference sequence). The V end lost 2 bases, the J end lost 0 bases, and 10 bases lay between the germline ends. In nucleotides, the CDR3 is TGTGCCAGCAGTTACGGGGGAAATGCTAACTATGGCTACACCTTC. Protein sequence: CASSYGGNANYGYTF.

The gene calls are TRBV6-5 and TRBJ2-7, with unresolved D. The length of the CDR3 is 12 residues. V was trimmed by 6 bases and J by 2 bases, leaving 8 bases between them. Looked up from germline, CDR1 is MNHEY and CDR2 is SVGAGI. DNA of the CDR3: TGTGCCAGCAGATCCGACGCCTACGAGCAGTACTTC. Amino acid sequence: CASRSDAYEQYF.

The chain joins TRBV27 to TRBJ2-7; D not certain. V shed 2 bases and J shed 2 bases, with 7 bases lying between them. The germline V gene encodes CDR1 MNHEY and CDR2 SMNVEV (reference sequence). The length of the CDR3 is 13 residues. CDR3 sequence reads: CASSLKPPYEQYF. The CDR3 DNA follows: TGTGCCAGCAGTTTAAAACCCCCCTACGAGCAGTACTTC.

The rearrangement links TRBV11-2 to TRBJ2-3; 8 bases agree with TRBD1. This CDR3 is 15 amino acids long. Germline V gives CDR1 SGHAT, CDR2 FQNNGV. The V and J ends lost 2 bases and 1 base, in that order; junction bases with no gene match: 2. The CDR3 DNA reads as TGTGCCAGCAGCTTATCAGGGGGCGGCACAGATACGCAGTATTTT. It codes for CASSLSGGGTDTQYF.

The chain couples TRBV6-1 to TRBJ1-1; D is possibly TRBD1 (6 bases). The CDR3 totals 13 residues. Germline values: CDR1 MNHNS, CDR2 SASEGT. V was clipped by 7 bases and J by 4 bases, with 13 bases between them. The CDR3 DNA sequence: TGTGCCAGCATGGGAGGACAGATCACTGAAGCTTTCTTT. Amino acid sequence: CASMGGQITEAFF.

V usage is TRBV11-2 and J usage is TRBJ2-1; the match to TRBD2 covers 10 bases. V trimming: 5 bases; J trimming: 6 bases; junction bases outside the gene matches: 10. Germline V lookup: CDR1 SGHAT, CDR2 FQNNGV. The length of the CDR3 is 16 residues. In DNA form, the CDR3 reads TGTGCCAGCAGCCCTTGGCTAGCGGGAGATTCCAATGAGCAGTTCTTC. It yields the protein CASSPWLAGDSNEQFF. Supplemented by reference TRBV11-2 and TRBJ2-1, the full variable domain reads EAGVAQSPRYKIIEKRQSVAFWCNPISGHATLYWYQQILGQGPKLLIQFQNNGVVDDSQLPKDRFSAERLKGVDSTLKIQPAKLEDSAVYLCASSPWLAGDSNEQFFGPGTRLTVL.